The 32 T cell receptor beta chains listed next were all sequenced from one sample in a study of T cell responses to AZD1222 COVID-19 vaccine (dated by TCRdb to about 2021). The library was built by means of the immunoSEQ multiplex PCR assay. As stored in TCRdb, this immuneACCESS dataset retains in-frame rearrangements with V and J assigned. A fraction of the clones does not appear; measured against another copy, unresolved V genes explain less than half of the discrepancy, and the remainder lacks a known reason. Counted in this sample were around 150,000 clones; about 93% of them appeared once. Clones ranked in the top ten supply approximately 6.8% of the sample. This specimen's time point label, interpreted: about 28 days (+/-7) after the second vaccine dose. Sequencing was performed on peripheral blood, taken 28 days after the second AZD1222 dose. The source of these receptors is an adult who received the AZD1222 COVID-19 vaccine.

Details on this clone: Other DNA variants within this sample encode the same CDR3. The V and J genes are TRBV5-1 and TRBJ1-1; D is undetermined. The CDR3 length is 13 residues. CDR1 is SGHRS and CDR2 is YFSETQ in the germline V gene. The germline V and J ends were trimmed by 0 bases and 2 bases, with 5 bases remaining between them. The DNA for the CDR3 is TGCGCCAGCAGCTTGGGCACTAACACTGAAGCTTTCTTT. This sequence encodes CASSLGTNTEAFF.

The count of this clone is one. This chain uses TRBV11-3 with TRBJ1-1, with D unresolved. The V end lost 3 bases, the J end lost 5 bases, and 7 bases lay between the germline ends. The CDR3 covers 12 residues. Germline V gene sequence: CDR1 SGHNT, CDR2 YENEEA. For the CDR3, the DNA is TGTGCCAGCAGCTTCATCGGGACTGAAGCTTTCTTT. Residues: CASSFIGTEAFF.

The gene calls are TRBV2 and TRBJ2-5; D is possibly TRBD2 (6 bases). The CDR3 has 13 amino acids. V lost 4 bases to trimming and J lost 3 bases, with 9 bases between them. CDR1 is SNHLY and CDR2 is FYNNEI in the germline V gene. The CDR3 coding sequence is TGTGCCAGCAGTGTGGAGGGAGAAGAGACCCAGTACTTC. Protein sequence: CASSVEGEETQYF.

The chain uses TRBV30 and TRBJ2-7; D not resolved. CDR1 is GTSNPN and CDR2 is SVGIG in the germline V gene (reference sequence). V was pared by 0 bases and J by 5 bases, with 5 bases between. This CDR3 is built from 11 residues. The DNA for the CDR3 is TGTGCCTGGAGTGTACTGCACGAGCAGTACTTC. Protein product: CAWSVLHEQYF.

V is TRBV2 and J is TRBJ1-4; unclear D gene. Germline CDR1 is SNHLY and CDR2 is FYNNEI. The CDR3 runs 12 residues. V was cut by 2 bases and J by 14 bases, with 12 bases left in between. Here the CDR3 DNA reads TGTGCCAGCAGTGAAACCCTGGGATATCTGTTTTTT. This translates into CASSETLGYLFF.

This chain uses TRBV27 with TRBJ1-5; TRBD1 aligns across 8 bases. The CDR3 has 18 residues. The V gene's germline CDR1 is MNHEY and CDR2 SMNVEV (reference sequence). V trimming: 3 bases; J trimming: 2 bases; junction bases outside the gene matches: 12. CDR3 sequence (DNA): TGTGCCAGCAGTTTTTGGATGCAGGGGGCGCGGGGCAATCAGCCCCAGCATTTT. It translates to CASSFWMQGARGNQPQHF.

Written as DNA, the CDR3 is TGTGCCAGCAGTTTTGACTCCCCGACCTACGAGCAGTACTTC. It is translated as CASSFDSPTYEQYF. V is TRBV6-2 or TRBV6-3 and J is TRBJ2-7; no clear D gene. Germline lookup yields CDR1 MNHEY and CDR2 SVGEGT. CDR3 size: 14 residues. V shed 4 bases and J shed 2 bases, with 12 bases lying between them.

As DNA, the CDR3 is TGCGCCAGCAGCCAAGATACAGGGAGTTGGGAAAAACTGTTTTTT. Its translation: CASSQDTGSWEKLFF. The rearrangement joins TRBV4-3 to TRBJ1-4; D possibly corresponds to TRBD1 (6 bases). Germline-derived CDR1 and CDR2 are LGHNA and YSLEER. The V gene lost 0 bases and the J gene lost 8 bases, with 13 bases spanning the gap. The CDR3 is 15 amino acids.

The chain joins TRBV27 to TRBJ1-3, with D tentatively TRBD1 (6 bases). Trimming removed 2 bases from V and 2 bases from J, with 10 bases in between. The CDR3 spans 15 residues. In germline, CDR1 is MNHEY, CDR2 SMNVEV (reference sequence). The CDR3 loop is CASSLKGHAGNTIYF. CDR3 in DNA: TGTGCCAGCAGTTTAAAGGGACACGCTGGAAACACCATATATTTT.

The J gene is TRBJ1-2, the V gene TRBV6-5; tentative D call: TRBD1 (6 bases). Germline V lookup: CDR1 MNHEY, CDR2 SVGAGI. The CDR3 has 13 amino acids. The germline V and J ends were trimmed by 5 bases and 8 bases, with 15 bases remaining between them. The CDR3 DNA is TGTGCCAGCAGTCGAACAGGGATCCGCGGCTACACCTTC. Translated, it gives CASSRTGIRGYTF.

The genes are TRBV20-1 and TRBJ2-7; the D gene is possibly TRBD1 (6 bases). Looked up from germline, CDR1 is DFQATT and CDR2 is SNEGSKA (reference sequence). The CDR3 is made up of 14 amino acids. Trimming pared 3 bases from V and 3 bases from J, leaving 15 bases between. CDR3: CSASGGAFFYEQYF. The CDR3 coding sequence is TGCAGTGCTAGTGGGGGCGCGTTTTTCTACGAGCAGTACTTC.

V gene TRBV6-5 combines with J gene TRBJ2-7; the D call may be TRBD1 or TRBD2 (5 bases each). The CDR3 runs to 14 residues. V lost 6 bases, J lost 2 bases, and 14 bases lay in between. In germline, CDR1 is MNHEY, CDR2 SVGAGI. CDR3 coding DNA: TGTGCCAGCAGCCCCGGGACGGGACCCTACGAGCAGTACTTC. Amino acid sequence: CASSPGTGPYEQYF.

This sequence joins TRBV15 and TRBJ1-5; no reliable D call. The length of the CDR3 is 12 residues. Trimming left V 0 bases short and J 9 bases short, with 6 bases between. Germline V lookup: CDR1 LNHNV, CDR2 YYDKDF (reference sequence). In nucleotides, the CDR3 is TGTGCCACCAGCAGAGATGCAGGGCCCCAGCATTTT. Amino acids: CATSRDAGPQHF.

The chain has TRBV19 and TRBJ2-1, with D perhaps TRBD1 (5 bases). Germline V CDR1 and CDR2: LNHDA, SQIVND (reference sequence). V shed 6 bases and J shed 7 bases, with 10 bases lying between them. CDR3 length: 12 residues. CDR3 nucleotides: TGTGCCAGTAGCCAAGGGGTGAATGAGCAGTTCTTC. This sequence encodes CASSQGVNEQFF.

J is TRBJ2-1 and V is TRBV29-1, with 9 positions matching TRBD2. The germline CDR1 and CDR2 sequences are SQVTM and ANQGSEA. The length of the CDR3 is 16 residues. V was pared by 5 bases and J by 2 bases, with 10 bases of the junction left unmatched. The CDR3: CSVRGAGGKPYNEQFF. As DNA, the CDR3 is TGCAGCGTTCGAGGGGCGGGGGGGAAACCCTACAATGAGCAGTTCTTC.

The chain couples TRBV4-1 to TRBJ1-2, with D tentatively TRBD1 (6 bases). The ends were cut back, 2 bases at V and 4 bases at J, with 14 bases in the middle. Germline loops: CDR1 MGHRA, CDR2 YSYEKL. The CDR3 length is 15 residues. The chain's CDR3 is CASSQPGADGYGYTF. The DNA for the CDR3 is TGCGCCAGCAGCCAACCAGGGGCAGATGGCTATGGCTACACCTTC.

This rearrangement joins TRBV5-1 to TRBJ2-7; tentatively, D is TRBD1 (6 bases). Germline CDR1 SGHRS, CDR2 YFSETQ. Trimming left V 5 bases short and J 4 bases short, with 10 bases between. This CDR3 contains 12 residues. The CDR3 reads CASREDRYEQYF. DNA of the CDR3: TGCGCCAGCAGGGAAGACAGGTACGAGCAGTACTTC. The whole variable domain, filled in from reference TRBV5-1 and TRBJ2-7, reads KAGVTQTPRYLIKTRGQQVTLSCSPISGHRSVSWYQQTPGQGLQFLFEYFSETQRNKGNFPGRFSGRQFSNSRSEMNVSTLELGDSALYLCASREDRYEQYFGPGTRLTVT.

J is TRBJ1-2 and V is TRBV27, with D maybe TRBD1 (6 bases). The V gene's germline CDR1 is MNHEY and CDR2 SMNVEV (reference sequence). Trimming removed 7 bases from V and 5 bases from J, with 14 bases in between. The CDR3 is made up of 13 amino acids. The CDR3 sequence is CASTSGAGYGYTF. DNA of the CDR3: TGTGCCAGCACCTCGGGGGCCGGATATGGCTACACCTTC.

This chain uses TRBV7-8 with TRBJ2-7, with no clear D. V lost 2 bases and J 4 bases, leaving 9 bases between the germline ends. Germline V gives CDR1 SGHVS, CDR2 FQNEAQ. The CDR3 contains 13 residues. The CDR3 coding sequence is TGTGCCAGCAGCTTATTCCCGTTATACGAGCAGTACTTC. Translation: CASSLFPLYEQYF.

The V call is TRBV9, the J call TRBJ2-2; 9 bases are shared with TRBD1. CDR1 is SGDLS and CDR2 is YYNGEE in the germline V gene. The CDR3 runs to 15 residues. V shed 4 bases, J shed 4 bases, and the junction held 5 bases outside the gene matches. The CDR3 region is CASSPRDRVTGELFF. CDR3 nucleotides: TGTGCCAGCAGCCCCCGGGACAGGGTCACCGGGGAGCTGTTTTTT. Using reference TRBV9 and TRBJ2-2 for the parts outside the CDR3, the full variable domain is DSGVTQTPKHLITATGQRVTLRCSPRSGDLSVYWYQQSLDQGLQFLIQYYNGEERAKGNILERFSAQQFPDLHSELNLSSLELGDSALYFCASSPRDRVTGELFFGEGSRLTVL.

V and J are TRBV18 and TRBJ1-4, with TRBD1 as a possible D gene (6 bases). CDR3 length: 18 amino acids. V lost 6 bases and J 0 bases, leaving 20 bases between the germline ends. Germline lookup yields CDR1 KGHSH and CDR2 LQKENI. The CDR3 nucleotides are TGTGCCAGCTCGCGCGCCTCGGGACACGTTGCAACTAATGAAAAACTGTTTTTT. Residues: CASSRASGHVATNEKLFF.

V gene TRBV19 combines with J gene TRBJ1-1; TRBD1 might be the D (6 bases). This CDR3 region has 15 residues. Germline V gene sequence: CDR1 LNHDA, CDR2 SQIVND (reference sequence). With 1 base removed from V and 6 bases from J, the gap between germline ends came to 15 bases. The CDR3 nucleotides read TGTGCCAGTAGTATAGGTCAGGGGCGTTTGGCTGAAGCTTTCTTT. Its protein is CASSIGQGRLAEAFF.

The chain recombines TRBV27 with TRBJ2-1, with TRBD2 identical over 11 bases. V was pared by 7 bases and J by 3 bases, with 2 bases of the junction left unmatched. CDR1 is MNHEY and CDR2 is SMNVEV in the germline V gene (reference sequence). The CDR3 sequence is 14 residues long. For the CDR3, the DNA is TGTGCCAGCACCGGGACTAGCGGCTACAATGAGCAGTTCTTC. Its translation: CASTGTSGYNEQFF.

The chain has TRBV5-1 and TRBJ1-6; maybe TRBD1 (5 bases). The germline gives CDR1 SGHRS, CDR2 YFSETQ. Trimming stripped 2 bases from V and 10 bases from J, with 10 bases between. The CDR3 is 13 amino acids. CDR3 bases: TGCGCCAGCAGCTTAGCAGGGAGATCACCCCTCCACTTT. Translating it yields CASSLAGRSPLHF.

The chain recombines TRBV6-5 with TRBJ2-1; D is unclear. Germline-derived CDR1 and CDR2 are MNHEY and SVGAGI. The length of the CDR3 is 14 residues. V gave up 5 bases and J gave up 0 bases, with 8 bases separating them. This CDR3 is CASSRMSSYNEQFF. CDR3 in DNA: TGTGCCAGCAGTCGAATGAGCTCCTACAATGAGCAGTTCTTC.

The rearrangement uses TRBV28 and TRBJ1-5; D might be TRBD1 (6 bases). The CDR3 is made up of 16 amino acids. Germline assignment: CDR1 MDHEN and CDR2 SYDVKM. V dropped 4 bases and J dropped 0 bases, with 13 bases sitting between them. The CDR3 sequence is CASSYLGQYSNQPQHF. DNA for the CDR3: TGTGCCAGCAGTTACCTGGGACAATATAGCAATCAGCCCCAGCATTTT.

A single count supports this clone. V usage is TRBV7-3 and J usage is TRBJ2-2, with D perhaps matching TRBD1 or TRBD2 (5 bases each). The CDR3 runs 15 residues. CDR1 is SGHTA and CDR2 is FQGTGA in the germline V gene. With 2 bases removed from V and 3 bases from J, the gap between germline ends came to 10 bases. The CDR3 sequence: CASSLWGTDTGELFF. CDR3 DNA sequence: TGTGCCAGCAGCTTATGGGGGACCGACACCGGGGAGCTGTTTTTT.

The rearrangement links TRBV27 to TRBJ1-5; D gene uncertain. Per the germline V gene, CDR1 is MNHEY and CDR2 is SMNVEV (reference sequence). The CDR3 extends over 15 amino acids. V was pared by 3 bases and J by 2 bases, with 11 bases between. The CDR3 loop is CASSFRGVGNQPQHF. The CDR3 DNA reads as TGTGCCAGCAGTTTTCGGGGAGTCGGCAATCAGCCCCAGCATTTT.

This clone was found once. The rearrangement joins TRBV5-1 to TRBJ1-1; 9 nucleotides agree with TRBD1. After removal of 4 bases from V and 0 bases from J, the junction contained 10 bases not matched to a gene. The germline V gene has CDR1 SGHRS and CDR2 YFSETQ. The CDR3 has 17 residues. The CDR3, as DNA: TGCGCCAGCAGCAAAGACAGGGGGGGTACTATGAACACTGAAGCTTTCTTT. It translates to CASSKDRGGTMNTEAFF. Drawing the rest from reference TRBV5-1 and TRBJ1-1, the complete variable domain is KAGVTQTPRYLIKTRGQQVTLSCSPISGHRSVSWYQQTPGQGLQFLFEYFSETQRNKGNFPGRFSGRQFSNSRSEMNVSTLELGDSALYLCASSKDRGGTMNTEAFFGQGTRLTVV.

This clone was observed once. This rearrangement joins TRBV7-2 to TRBJ2-7, with 7 bases lining up with TRBD2. Germline CDR1 is SGHTA and CDR2 is FQGNSA. V trimming: 1 base; J trimming: 0 bases; junction bases outside the gene matches: 6. CDR3 length: 16 amino acids. Written as DNA, the CDR3 is TGTGCCAGCAGCTTAGGAGGTAGCGGGTCCTCCTACGAGCAGTACTTC. Encoded protein: CASSLGGSGSSYEQYF.

The chain uses TRBV3-1 (or the pseudogene TRBV3-2) and TRBJ2-3, with TRBD2 matching 12 bases. Germline CDR1 reads LGHDT; CDR2 reads YNNKEL (reference sequence). The CDR3 length is 17 residues. The junction had 7 bases not matched to a gene; V was cut back by 0 bases and J by 6 bases. The CDR3 spells CASSQDRGLAGVDTQYF. The DNA of the CDR3 is TGTGCCAGCAGCCAAGATCGGGGACTAGCGGGTGTGGATACGCAGTATTTT.

This clone is a singleton in its sample. The chain is built from TRBV7-8 and TRBJ1-2; the D is unclear. V lost 1 base, J lost 0 bases, and 12 bases lay in between. There are 16 residues in the CDR3. CDR1 is SGHVS and CDR2 is FQNEAQ in the germline V gene. CDR3 in DNA: TGTGCCAGCAGCTTAGAGGTCGGACGGTCTAACTATGGCTACACCTTC. Amino acids: CASSLEVGRSNYGYTF. Full variable domain (outside the CDR3, taken from reference TRBV7-8 and TRBJ1-2): GAGVSQSPRYKVAKRGQDVALRCDPISGHVSLFWYQQALGQGPEFLTYFQNEAQLDKSGLPSDRFFAERPEGSVSTLKIQRTQQEDSAVYLCASSLEVGRSNYGYTFGSGTRLTVV.